A single sample gave rise to the 20 T cell receptor beta chains below, sequenced in a study of early T cells in non-severe SARS-CoV-2 infection. One entry per CDR3 protein, called by TCRdb with MiXCR from the 5' RACE reads. The table lists more than 90,000 distinct CDR3 sequences, roughly 13% of them singletons. Material for sequencing was whole blood. The receptors originated from an adult who was a healthcare worker with PCR-confirmed SARS-CoV-2 infection or an uninfected control (not recorded which).

This clonotype was counted ten times or more. This chain uses TRBV2 with TRBJ1-1; D might be TRBD1 (6 bases). V lost 6 bases to trimming and J lost 3 bases, with 14 bases between them. The germline gives CDR1 SNHLY, CDR2 FYNNEI. The CDR3 loop spans 14 amino acids. The CDR3 here is CASSPGAGDTEAFF. The CDR3 bases are TGTGCCAGCAGCCCAGGGGCGGGGGACACTGAAGCTTTCTTT.

This clonotype was picked up many times. The chain employs TRBV28 and TRBJ1-1; perhaps TRBD1 as D (5 bases). The CDR3 is made up of 12 amino acids. V dropped 8 bases and J dropped 5 bases, with 12 bases sitting between them. The germline gives CDR1 MDHEN, CDR2 SYDVKM. CDR3: CASAGYGTEAFF. The CDR3 region has the DNA TGTGCCAGCGCAGGGTATGGGACTGAAGCTTTCTTT.

This chain's CDR3 is CASRDRGDSYNSPLHF. CDR3 DNA: TGTGCCAGCAGAGACAGGGGCGACTCCTATAATTCACCCCTCCACTTT. This chain uses TRBV6-1 with TRBJ1-6; 8 bases are shared with TRBD1. This CDR3 contains 16 residues. V lost 6 bases and J lost 0; bases outside the gene matches: 4. Germline V gene lookup returns CDR1 MNHNS and CDR2 SASEGT.

The rearrangement uses TRBV19 and TRBJ2-5; no reliable D call. The length of the CDR3 is 15 residues. V was trimmed by 7 bases and J by 4 bases, leaving 19 bases between them. CDR1 is LNHDA, CDR2 SQIVND, per germline (reference sequence). The CDR3 sequence: CASTPEFGNPETQYF. DNA for the CDR3: TGTGCCAGTACCCCGGAATTTGGCAACCCAGAGACCCAGTACTTC.

The table lists this clonotype with many counts. J is TRBJ2-3 and V is TRBV7-2; D call uncertain. Looked up from germline, CDR1 is SGHTA and CDR2 is FQGNSA. The CDR3 runs 13 residues. V lost 7 bases to trimming and J lost 4 bases, with 12 bases between them. CDR3 DNA sequence: TGTGCCAGCAAAGAGTGGTCCTCAGATACGCAGTATTTT. As protein: CASKEWSSDTQYF.

This clonotype was observed at least ten times. This sequence joins TRBV7-2 and TRBJ2-4, with a tentative D call TRBD2 (6 bases). This CDR3 region has 17 residues. Germline CDR1 and CDR2: SGHTA and FQGNSA. V shed 5 bases and J shed 0 bases, with 17 bases lying between them. This CDR3 reads CASSPRGTSQAKNIQYF. The CDR3 DNA reads TGTGCCAGCAGCCCGAGAGGGACTTCGCAAGCCAAAAACATTCAGTACTTC. Full variable domain (rest looked up from reference TRBV7-2 and TRBJ2-4): GAGVSQSPSNKVTEKGKDVELRCDPISGHTALYWYRQSLGQGLEFLIYFQGNSAPDKSGLPSDRFSAERTGGSVSTLTIQRTQQEDSAVYLCASSPRGTSQAKNIQYFGAGTRLSVL.

The chain uses TRBV7-8 and TRBJ1-2; no clear D. Trimming pared 1 base from V and 0 bases from J, leaving 12 bases between. This CDR3 spans 16 amino acids. Per germline, CDR1 SGHVS and CDR2 FQNEAQ. CDR3 protein: CASSLEGPGANYGYTF. Written as DNA, the CDR3 is TGTGCCAGCAGCTTAGAAGGGCCCGGAGCTAACTATGGCTACACCTTC.

This clonotype was seen many times. The chain links TRBV27 to TRBJ2-2; TRBD1 matches at 8 bases. V shed 5 bases, J shed 5 bases, and the junction held 7 bases outside the gene matches. Germline loops: CDR1 MNHEY, CDR2 SMNVEV (reference sequence). This CDR3 spans 15 amino acids. The chain's CDR3 is CASSQGAYVTGELFF. CDR3 nucleotides: TGTGCCAGCAGTCAGGGGGCGTACGTGACCGGGGAGCTGTTTTTT.

This clonotype showed up many times. The chain links TRBV29-1 to TRBJ2-1; 7 nucleotides line up with TRBD2. Germline trimming cut 3 bases from V and 0 bases from J; bases unmatched to any gene: 2. CDR3 size: 14 residues. The V gene's germline CDR1 is SQVTM and CDR2 ANQGSEA. The CDR3 nucleotides are TGCAGCGTTGAGCGGGGGAGCTCCTACAATGAGCAGTTCTTC. Translated: CSVERGSSYNEQFF.

There are many counts of this clonotype. The CDR3 nucleotides read TGCAGTGCTAAATCAGGAACTATGAACACTGAAGCTTTCTTT. Protein sequence: CSAKSGTMNTEAFF. V is TRBV20-1 and J is TRBJ1-1; D remains unclear. CDR1 is DFQATT and CDR2 is SNEGSKA in the germline V gene (reference sequence). Trimming removed 4 bases at V and 0 bases at J, with 12 bases between. The CDR3 has 14 amino acids.

This clonotype was detected only a few times. The rearrangement joins TRBV11-2 to TRBJ2-3; D gene uncertain. The CDR3 has 12 residues. In germline, CDR1 is SGHAT, CDR2 FQNNGV. Trimming stripped 0 bases from V and 6 bases from J, with 4 bases between. CDR3 bases: TGTGCCAGCAGCTTAGAGGAGGATACGCAGTATTTT. It is translated as CASSLEEDTQYF.

The rearrangement joins TRBV6-2 or TRBV6-3 to TRBJ1-1; the D is unclear. CDR1 and CDR2 (germline): MNHEY, SVGEGT. Trimming left V 0 bases short and J 1 base short, with 12 bases between. This CDR3 is 16 amino acids long. This CDR3 reads CASSYSQALGNTEAFF. Written as DNA, the CDR3 is TGTGCCAGCAGTTACTCGCAGGCCCTGGGGAACACTGAAGCTTTCTTT.

This clonotype was counted at least ten times. J is TRBJ2-5 and V is TRBV27, with TRBD1 matching 8 bases. Germline CDR1 MNHEY, CDR2 SMNVEV (reference sequence). This CDR3 has 14 residues. Losses at the gene ends were 3 bases for V and 4 bases for J; bases not matched to a gene: 4. The CDR3 DNA is TGTGCCAGCAGTTTCCAGGGGGCGGTAGAGACCCAGTACTTC. This sequence encodes CASSFQGAVETQYF.

This clonotype occurred a few times. One junction end disagrees with the germline gene, perhaps due to a read error. The rearrangement uses TRBV20-1 and TRBJ1-2; 7 nucleotides agree with TRBD1. CDR1 DFQATT and CDR2 SNEGSKA come from the germline V gene (reference sequence). This CDR3 contains 12 residues. CDR3 coding DNA: TGCAGTGCTAACGACAGAAGCCAGGGGGACCTCTTC. Protein sequence: CSANDRSQGDLF.

The rearrangement uses TRBV2 and TRBJ2-3; D is perhaps TRBD2 (5 bases). Germline-derived CDR1 and CDR2 are SNHLY and FYNNEI. The CDR3 loop spans 14 amino acids. V was shortened by 6 bases and J by 1 base, with 11 bases between the two germline ends. CDR3 DNA: TGTGCCAGCAGACTAGACCGTGGCACAGATACGCAGTATTTT. Its protein is CASRLDRGTDTQYF.

This clonotype was seen many times. This rearrangement joins TRBV15 to TRBJ1-1, with D perhaps matching TRBD1 (5 bases). This CDR3 region has 13 residues. V lost 1 base and J lost 3, with 6 bases in between. Germline CDR1 reads LNHNV; CDR2 reads YYDKDF (reference sequence). CDR3 coding DNA: TGTGCCACCAGCAGAGCCAGGGACACTGAAGCTTTCTTT. This gives the protein CATSRARDTEAFF.

This clonotype showed up many times. This chain joins TRBV13 and TRBJ2-1; no firm D call. From germline, CDR1 is PRHDT and CDR2 FYEKMQ (reference sequence). Trimming cost V 5 bases and J 0 bases, with 14 bases left between them. The CDR3 contains 16 residues. The CDR3 coding sequence is TGTGCCAGCAGCGCAGACGGACCGACCTCCTACAATGAGCAGTTCTTC. Translating gives CASSADGPTSYNEQFF.

J is TRBJ2-1 and V is TRBV7-9; 8 bases map to TRBD2. The germline V gene has CDR1 SEHNR and CDR2 FQNEAQ (reference sequence). The trim removed 7 bases at V and 2 bases at J, leaving 10 bases unmatched. The CDR3 consists of 16 residues. CDR3 nucleotides: TGTGCCAGCACCCGGACGGGGGGGGCAGCCTACAATGAGCAGTTCTTC. This sequence encodes CASTRTGGAAYNEQFF.

This clonotype was found a few times. This chain connects TRBV3-1 to TRBJ1-2; no clear D gene. The V end lost 3 bases, the J end lost 6 bases, and 17 bases lay between the germline ends. The germline V gene encodes CDR1 LGHDT and CDR2 YNNKEL (reference sequence). The CDR3 has 15 amino acids. In DNA form, the CDR3 reads TGTGCCAGCAGCCATTCCAGACCCTACGGGGATGGCTACACCTTC. As protein: CASSHSRPYGDGYTF.

This chain links TRBV28 with TRBJ2-5; D could derive from TRBD1 or TRBD2 (5 bases each). The CDR3 has 19 amino acids. The V gene's germline CDR1 is MDHEN and CDR2 SYDVKM. Trimming left V 2 bases short and J 5 bases short, with 27 bases between. CDR3: CASSLSPPLRDDDTETQYF. The CDR3 DNA reads as TGTGCCAGCAGTTTAAGCCCTCCACTCCGGGACGATGATACGGAGACCCAGTACTTC. Supplemented by reference TRBV28 and TRBJ2-5, the full variable domain reads DVKVTQSSRYLVKRTGEKVFLECVQDMDHENMFWYRQDPGLGLRLIYFSYDVKMKEKGDIPEGYSVSREKKERFSLILESASTNQTSMYLCASSLSPPLRDDDTETQYFGPGTRLLVL.